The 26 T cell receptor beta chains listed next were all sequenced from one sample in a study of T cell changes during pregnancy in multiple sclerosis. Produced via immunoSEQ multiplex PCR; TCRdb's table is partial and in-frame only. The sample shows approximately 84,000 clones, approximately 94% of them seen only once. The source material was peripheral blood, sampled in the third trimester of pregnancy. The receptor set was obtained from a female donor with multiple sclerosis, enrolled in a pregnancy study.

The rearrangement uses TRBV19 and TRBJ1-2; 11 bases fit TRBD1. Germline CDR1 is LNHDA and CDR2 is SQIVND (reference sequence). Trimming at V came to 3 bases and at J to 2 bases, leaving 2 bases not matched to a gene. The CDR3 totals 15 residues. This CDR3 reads CASSIRTGGNYGYTF. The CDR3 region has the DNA TGTGCCAGTAGTATCCGGACAGGGGGCAACTATGGCTACACCTTC.

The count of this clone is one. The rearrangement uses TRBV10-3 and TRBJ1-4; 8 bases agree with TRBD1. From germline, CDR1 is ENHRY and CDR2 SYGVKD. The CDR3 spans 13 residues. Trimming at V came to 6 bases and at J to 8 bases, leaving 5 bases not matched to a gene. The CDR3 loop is CAIRGQVGEKLFF. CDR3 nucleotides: TGTGCCATCAGGGGACAGGTTGGAGAAAAACTGTTTTTT.

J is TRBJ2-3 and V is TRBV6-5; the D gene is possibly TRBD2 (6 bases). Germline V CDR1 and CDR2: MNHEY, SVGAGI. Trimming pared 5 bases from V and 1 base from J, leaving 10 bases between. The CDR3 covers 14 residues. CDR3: CASSPGLGTDTQYF. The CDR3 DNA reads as TGTGCCAGCAGTCCGGGACTCGGCACAGATACGCAGTATTTT.

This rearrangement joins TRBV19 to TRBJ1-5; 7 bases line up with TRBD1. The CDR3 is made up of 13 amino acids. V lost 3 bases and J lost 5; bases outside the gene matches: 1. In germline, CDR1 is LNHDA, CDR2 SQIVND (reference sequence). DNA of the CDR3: TGTGCCAGTAGTATTGACAGGGATCAGCCCCAGCATTTT. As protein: CASSIDRDQPQHF.

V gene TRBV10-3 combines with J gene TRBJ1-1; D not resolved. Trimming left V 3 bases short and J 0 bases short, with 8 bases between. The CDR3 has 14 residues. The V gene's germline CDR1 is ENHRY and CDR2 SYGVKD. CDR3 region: CAISDNSMNTEAFF. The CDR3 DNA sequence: TGTGCCATCAGTGATAACAGTATGAACACTGAAGCTTTCTTT.

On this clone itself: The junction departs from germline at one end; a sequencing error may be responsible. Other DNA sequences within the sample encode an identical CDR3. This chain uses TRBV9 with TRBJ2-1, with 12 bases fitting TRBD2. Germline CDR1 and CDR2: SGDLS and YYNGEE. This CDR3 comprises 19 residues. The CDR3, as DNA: TGTGCCAGCAGCCCGAGCGGGCTAGCGGGGGGGTCCGCCGACAATGAGCAATTCTTC. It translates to CASSPSGLAGGSADNEQFF.

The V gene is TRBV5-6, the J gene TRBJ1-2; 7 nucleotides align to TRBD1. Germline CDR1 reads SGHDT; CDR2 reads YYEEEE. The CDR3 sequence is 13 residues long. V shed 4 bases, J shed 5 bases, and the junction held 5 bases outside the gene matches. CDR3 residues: CASSDRAFYGYTF. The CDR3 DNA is TGTGCCAGCAGCGACAGGGCCTTTTATGGCTACACCTTC.

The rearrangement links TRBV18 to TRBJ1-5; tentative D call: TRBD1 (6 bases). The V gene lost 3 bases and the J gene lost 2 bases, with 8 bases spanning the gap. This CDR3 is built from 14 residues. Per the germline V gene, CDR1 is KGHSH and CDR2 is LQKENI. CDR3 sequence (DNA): TGTGCCAGCTCACCGGGACAAGGCAATCAGCCCCAGCATTTT. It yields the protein CASSPGQGNQPQHF. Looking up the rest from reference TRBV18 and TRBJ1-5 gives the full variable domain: NAGVMQNPRHLVRRRGQEARLRCSPMKGHSHVYWYRQLPEEGLKFMVYLQKENIIDESGMPKERFSAEFPKEGPSILRIQQVVRGDSAAYFCASSPGQGNQPQHFGDGTRLSIL.

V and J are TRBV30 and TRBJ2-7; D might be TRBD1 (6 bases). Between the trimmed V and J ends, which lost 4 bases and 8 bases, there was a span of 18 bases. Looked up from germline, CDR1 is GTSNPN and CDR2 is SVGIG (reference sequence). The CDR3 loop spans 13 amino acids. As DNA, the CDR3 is TGTGCCTGGAACGATTACGGGACAAACAAGCAGTACTTC. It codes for CAWNDYGTNKQYF.

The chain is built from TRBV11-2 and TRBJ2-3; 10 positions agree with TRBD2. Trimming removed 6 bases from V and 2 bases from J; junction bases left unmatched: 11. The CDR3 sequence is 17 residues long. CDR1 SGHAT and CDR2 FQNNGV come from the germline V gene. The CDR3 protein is CASSSSGSGGLTDTQYF. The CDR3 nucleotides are TGTGCCAGCAGTTCGAGTGGTAGCGGGGGGCTCACAGATACGCAGTATTTT.

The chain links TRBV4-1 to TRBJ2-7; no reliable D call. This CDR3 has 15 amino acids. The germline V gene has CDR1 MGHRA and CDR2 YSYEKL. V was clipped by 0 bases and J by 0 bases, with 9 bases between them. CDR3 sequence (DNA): TGCGCCAGCAGCCAAGATGGATCGGGCTCCTACGAGCAGTACTTC. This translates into CASSQDGSGSYEQYF.

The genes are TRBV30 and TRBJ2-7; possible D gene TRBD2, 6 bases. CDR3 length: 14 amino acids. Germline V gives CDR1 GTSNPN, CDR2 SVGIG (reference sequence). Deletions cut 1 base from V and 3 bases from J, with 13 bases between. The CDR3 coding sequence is TGTGCCTGGAGTGGGGGGACTGCACTCTACGAGCAGTACTTC. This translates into CAWSGGTALYEQYF.

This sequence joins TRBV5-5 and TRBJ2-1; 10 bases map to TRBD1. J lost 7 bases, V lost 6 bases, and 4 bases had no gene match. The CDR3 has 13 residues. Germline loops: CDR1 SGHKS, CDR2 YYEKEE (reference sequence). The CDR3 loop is CASTRTGGNEQFF. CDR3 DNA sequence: TGTGCCAGCACAAGGACAGGGGGGAATGAGCAGTTCTTC.

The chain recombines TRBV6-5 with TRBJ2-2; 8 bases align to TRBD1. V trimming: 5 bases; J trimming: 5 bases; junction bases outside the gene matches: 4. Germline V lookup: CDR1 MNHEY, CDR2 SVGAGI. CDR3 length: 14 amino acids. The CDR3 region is CASSPDRATGELFF. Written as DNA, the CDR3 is TGTGCCAGCAGTCCGGACAGGGCTACCGGGGAGCTGTTTTTT.

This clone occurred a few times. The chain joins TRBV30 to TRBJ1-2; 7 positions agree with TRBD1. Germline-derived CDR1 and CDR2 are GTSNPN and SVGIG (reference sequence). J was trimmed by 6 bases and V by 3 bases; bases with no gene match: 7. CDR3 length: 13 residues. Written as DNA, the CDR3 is TGTGCCTGGAGGGGGGACAGTCACCATGGCTACACCTTC. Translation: CAWRGDSHHGYTF. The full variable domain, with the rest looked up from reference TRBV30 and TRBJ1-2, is SQTIHQWPATLVQPVGSPLSLECTVEGTSNPNLYWYRQAAGRGLQLLFYSVGIGQISSEVPQNLSASRPQDRQFILSSKKLLLSDSGFYLCAWRGDSHHGYTFGSGTRLTVV.

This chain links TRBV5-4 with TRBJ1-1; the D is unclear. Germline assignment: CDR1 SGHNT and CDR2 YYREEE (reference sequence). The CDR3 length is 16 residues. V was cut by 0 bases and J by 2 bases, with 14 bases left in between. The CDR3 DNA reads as TGTGCCAGCAGCTTGGGTCGGAGGACCCTAAACACTGAAGCTTTCTTT. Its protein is CASSLGRRTLNTEAFF.

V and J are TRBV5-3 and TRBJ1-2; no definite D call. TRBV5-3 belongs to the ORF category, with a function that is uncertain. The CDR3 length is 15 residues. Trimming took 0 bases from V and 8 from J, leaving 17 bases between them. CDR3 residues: CARSLAGFGQCGYTF. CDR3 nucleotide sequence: TGTGCCAGAAGCTTGGCAGGCTTTGGCCAGTGCGGCTACACCTTC.

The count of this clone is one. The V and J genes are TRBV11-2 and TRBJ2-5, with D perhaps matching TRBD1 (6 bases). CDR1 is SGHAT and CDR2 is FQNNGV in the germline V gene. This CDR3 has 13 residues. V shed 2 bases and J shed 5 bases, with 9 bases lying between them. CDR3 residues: CASSLYRVETQYF. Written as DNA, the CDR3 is TGTGCCAGCAGCTTATACAGGGTGGAGACCCAGTACTTC.

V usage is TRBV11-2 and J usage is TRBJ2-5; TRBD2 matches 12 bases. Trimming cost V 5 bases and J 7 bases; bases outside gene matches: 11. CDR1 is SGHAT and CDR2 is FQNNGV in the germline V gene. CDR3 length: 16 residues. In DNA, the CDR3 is TGTGCCAGCAGCACCGGACTAGCGGGGATGTGGGGGACCCAGTACTTC. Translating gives CASSTGLAGMWGTQYF.

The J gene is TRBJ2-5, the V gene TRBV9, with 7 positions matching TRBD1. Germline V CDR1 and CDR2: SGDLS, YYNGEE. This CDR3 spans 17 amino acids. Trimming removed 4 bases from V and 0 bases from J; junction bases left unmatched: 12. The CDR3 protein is CASSQRTGTADQETQYF. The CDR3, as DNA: TGTGCCAGCAGCCAACGGACCGGGACAGCCGACCAAGAGACCCAGTACTTC. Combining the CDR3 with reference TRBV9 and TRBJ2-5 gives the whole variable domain DSGVTQTPKHLITATGQRVTLRCSPRSGDLSVYWYQQSLDQGLQFLIQYYNGEERAKGNILERFSAQQFPDLHSELNLSSLELGDSALYFCASSQRTGTADQETQYFGPGTRLLVL.

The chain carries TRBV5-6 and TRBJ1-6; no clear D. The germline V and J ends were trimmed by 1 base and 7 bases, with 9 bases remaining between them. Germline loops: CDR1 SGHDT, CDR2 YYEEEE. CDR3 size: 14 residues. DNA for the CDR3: TGTGCCAGCAGCTTGCGGGTTGGGAATTCACCCCTCCACTTT. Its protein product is CASSLRVGNSPLHF.

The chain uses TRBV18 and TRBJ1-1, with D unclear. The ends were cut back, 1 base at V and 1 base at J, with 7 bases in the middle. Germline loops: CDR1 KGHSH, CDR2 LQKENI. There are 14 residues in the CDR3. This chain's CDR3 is CASSPQTGNTEAFF. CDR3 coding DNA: TGTGCCAGCTCACCACAAACGGGGAACACTGAAGCTTTCTTT.

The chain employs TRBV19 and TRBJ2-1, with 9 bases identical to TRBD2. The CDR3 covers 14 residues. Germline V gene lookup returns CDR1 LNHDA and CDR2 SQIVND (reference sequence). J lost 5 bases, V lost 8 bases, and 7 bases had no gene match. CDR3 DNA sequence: TGTGCCAGTGGGAGCGGGGGGATCCACAATGAGCAGTTCTTC. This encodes CASGSGGIHNEQFF.

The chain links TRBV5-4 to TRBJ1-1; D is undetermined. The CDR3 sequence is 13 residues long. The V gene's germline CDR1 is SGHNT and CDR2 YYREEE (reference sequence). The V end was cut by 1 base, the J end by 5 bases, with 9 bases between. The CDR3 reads CASSLSGRTEAFF. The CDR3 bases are TGTGCCAGCAGCTTGTCTGGGAGAACTGAAGCTTTCTTT.

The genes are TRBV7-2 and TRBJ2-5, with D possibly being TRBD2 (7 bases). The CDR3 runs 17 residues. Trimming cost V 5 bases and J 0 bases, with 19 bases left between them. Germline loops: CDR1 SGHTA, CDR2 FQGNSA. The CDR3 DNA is TGTGCCAGCAGCAGAGCCGTCCGGGGGGCATACCAAGAGACCCAGTACTTC. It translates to CASSRAVRGAYQETQYF. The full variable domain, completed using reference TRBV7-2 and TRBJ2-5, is GAGVSQSPSNKVTEKGKDVELRCDPISGHTALYWYRQSLGQGLEFLIYFQGNSAPDKSGLPSDRFSAERTGGSVSTLTIQRTQQEDSAVYLCASSRAVRGAYQETQYFGPGTRLLVL.

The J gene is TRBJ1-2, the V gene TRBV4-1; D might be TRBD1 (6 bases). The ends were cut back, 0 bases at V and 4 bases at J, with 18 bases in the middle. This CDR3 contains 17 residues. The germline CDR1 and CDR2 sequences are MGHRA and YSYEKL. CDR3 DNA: TGCGCCAGCAGCCAAGATAGAGTAGGGGGTCCTCTCTATGGCTACACCTTC. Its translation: CASSQDRVGGPLYGYTF.